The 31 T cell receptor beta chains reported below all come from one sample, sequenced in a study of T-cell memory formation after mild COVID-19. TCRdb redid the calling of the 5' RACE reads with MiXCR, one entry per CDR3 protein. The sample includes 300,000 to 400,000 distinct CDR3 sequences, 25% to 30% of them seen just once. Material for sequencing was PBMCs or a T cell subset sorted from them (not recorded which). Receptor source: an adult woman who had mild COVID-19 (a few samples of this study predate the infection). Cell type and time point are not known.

CDR3 sequence (DNA): TGCAGCGTCGAGGGGACAGGCTCCTACAATGAGCAGTTCTTC. This sequence encodes CSVEGTGSYNEQFF. J is TRBJ2-1 and V is TRBV29-1; TRBD1 aligns across 8 bases. J gave up 0 bases and V 6 bases, and 4 bases lay outside the gene matches. Germline CDR1 reads SQVTM; CDR2 reads ANQGSEA. CDR3 length: 14 residues.

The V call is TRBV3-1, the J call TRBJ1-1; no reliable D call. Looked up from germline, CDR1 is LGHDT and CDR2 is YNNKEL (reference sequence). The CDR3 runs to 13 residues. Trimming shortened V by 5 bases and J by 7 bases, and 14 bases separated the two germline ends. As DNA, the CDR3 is TGTGCCAGCAGCACCCAAGCTCGGATTGAAGCTTTCTTT. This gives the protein CASSTQARIEAFF.

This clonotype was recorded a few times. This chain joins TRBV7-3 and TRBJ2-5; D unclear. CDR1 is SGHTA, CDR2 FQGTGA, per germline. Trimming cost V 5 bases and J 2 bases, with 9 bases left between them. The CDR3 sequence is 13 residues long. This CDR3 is CASSQEVQETQYF. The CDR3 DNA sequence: TGTGCCAGCAGCCAAGAGGTTCAAGAGACCCAGTACTTC.

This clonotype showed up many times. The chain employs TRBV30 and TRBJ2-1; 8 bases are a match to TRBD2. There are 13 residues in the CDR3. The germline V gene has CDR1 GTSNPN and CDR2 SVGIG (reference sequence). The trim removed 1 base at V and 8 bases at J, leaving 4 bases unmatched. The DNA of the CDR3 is TGTGCCTGGAGTGCCCAAGCGGGAGATGAGCAGTTCTTC. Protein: CAWSAQAGDEQFF.

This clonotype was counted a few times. The CDR3 sequence: CSVGEGQWNYEQYF. CDR3 in DNA: TGCAGCGTTGGGGAGGGGCAGTGGAATTACGAGCAGTACTTC. This rearrangement joins TRBV29-1 to TRBJ2-7, with 7 nucleotides matching TRBD2. The CDR3 is 14 residues long. With V trimmed by 4 bases and J by 4 bases, 10 bases remained unmatched. The germline gives CDR1 SQVTM, CDR2 ANQGSEA.

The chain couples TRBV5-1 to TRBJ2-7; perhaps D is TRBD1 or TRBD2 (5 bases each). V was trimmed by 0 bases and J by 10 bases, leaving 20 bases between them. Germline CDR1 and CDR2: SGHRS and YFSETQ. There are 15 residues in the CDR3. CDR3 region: CASSLASGDSGRQYF. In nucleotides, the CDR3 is TGCGCCAGCAGCTTGGCTTCAGGTGACTCAGGGAGACAGTACTTC.

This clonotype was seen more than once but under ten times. The CDR3 spells CASSYRGVDEKLFF. CDR3 sequence (DNA): TGTGCCAGCAGTTACAGGGGCGTGGATGAAAAACTGTTTTTT. This chain connects TRBV12-3 or TRBV12-4 to TRBJ1-4; 7 bases agree with TRBD1. Trimming cost V 4 bases and J 6 bases; bases outside gene matches: 5. The CDR3 runs to 14 residues.

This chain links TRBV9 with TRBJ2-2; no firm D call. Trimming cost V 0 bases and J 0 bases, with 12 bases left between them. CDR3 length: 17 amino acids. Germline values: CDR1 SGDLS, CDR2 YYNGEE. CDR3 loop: CASSVGLPLANTGELFF. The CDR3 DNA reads TGTGCCAGCAGCGTAGGGCTGCCACTCGCGAACACCGGGGAGCTGTTTTTT.

Here the CDR3 reads CASSYSTWRDTTYEQYF. The CDR3 DNA reads TGTGCCAGCAGTTACTCGACGTGGAGGGACACCACCTACGAGCAGTACTTC. J is TRBJ2-7 and V is TRBV6-2 or TRBV6-3; D tentatively reads TRBD1 or TRBD2 (6 bases each). The V end lost 0 bases, the J end lost 2 bases, and 17 bases lay between the germline ends. Looked up from germline, CDR1 is MNHEY and CDR2 is SVGEGT. CDR3 length: 17 amino acids.

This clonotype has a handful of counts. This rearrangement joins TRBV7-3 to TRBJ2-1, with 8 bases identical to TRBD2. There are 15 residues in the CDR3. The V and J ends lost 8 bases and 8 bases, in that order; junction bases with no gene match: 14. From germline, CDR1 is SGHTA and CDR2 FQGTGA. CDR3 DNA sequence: TGTGCCAGCGGGCGGCGGGCGGGAGGCATCGATGAGCAGTTCTTC. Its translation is CASGRRAGGIDEQFF.

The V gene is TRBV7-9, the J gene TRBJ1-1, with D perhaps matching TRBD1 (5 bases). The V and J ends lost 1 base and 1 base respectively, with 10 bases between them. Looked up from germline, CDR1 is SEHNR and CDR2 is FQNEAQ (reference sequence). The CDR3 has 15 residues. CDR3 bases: TGTGCCAGCAGCTTAGGAATAGGACAGAACACTGAAGCTTTCTTT. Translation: CASSLGIGQNTEAFF.

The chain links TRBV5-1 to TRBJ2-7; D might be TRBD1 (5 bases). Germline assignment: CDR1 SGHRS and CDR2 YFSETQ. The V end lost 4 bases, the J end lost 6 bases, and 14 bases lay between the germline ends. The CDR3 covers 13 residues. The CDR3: CASSPSGSGEQYF. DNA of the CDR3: TGCGCCAGCAGCCCCTCAGGGTCTGGCGAGCAGTACTTC. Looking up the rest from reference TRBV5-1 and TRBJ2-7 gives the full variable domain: KAGVTQTPRYLIKTRGQQVTLSCSPISGHRSVSWYQQTPGQGLQFLFEYFSETQRNKGNFPGRFSGRQFSNSRSEMNVSTLELGDSALYLCASSPSGSGEQYFGPGTRLTVT.

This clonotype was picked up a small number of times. The CDR3 nucleotides are TGCAGCGTGGTGACAGATAGCACAGATACGCAGTATTTT. Its protein is CSVVTDSTDTQYF. The chain links TRBV29-1 to TRBJ2-3, with a possible D match to TRBD1 (5 bases). Germline lookup yields CDR1 SQVTM and CDR2 ANQGSEA. With 6 bases removed from V and 0 bases from J, the gap between germline ends came to 10 bases. The length of the CDR3 is 13 residues.

The CDR3 loop is CASTKHLAGGPGNEQFF. CDR3 sequence (DNA): TGTGCCAGCACCAAACATCTAGCGGGAGGGCCGGGCAATGAGCAGTTCTTC. The chain has TRBV6-1 and TRBJ2-1; 12 bases agree with TRBD2. There are 17 residues in the CDR3. Germline assignment: CDR1 MNHNS and CDR2 SASEGT. The V and J ends lost 7 bases and 6 bases, in that order; junction bases with no gene match: 13.

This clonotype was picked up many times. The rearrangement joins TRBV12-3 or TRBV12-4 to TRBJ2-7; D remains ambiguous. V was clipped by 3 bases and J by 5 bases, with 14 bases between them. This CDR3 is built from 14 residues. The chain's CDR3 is CASSLASSTNEQYF. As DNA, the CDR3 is TGTGCCAGCAGTTTGGCGAGCAGTACCAACGAGCAGTACTTC.

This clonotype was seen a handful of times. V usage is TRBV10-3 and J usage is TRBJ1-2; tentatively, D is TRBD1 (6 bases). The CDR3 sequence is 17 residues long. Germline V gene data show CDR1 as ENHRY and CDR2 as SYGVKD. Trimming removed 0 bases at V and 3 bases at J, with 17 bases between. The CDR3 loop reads CAISESTVGRGDYGYTF. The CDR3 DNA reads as TGTGCCATCAGTGAGTCGACGGTGGGCAGGGGAGACTATGGCTACACCTTC.

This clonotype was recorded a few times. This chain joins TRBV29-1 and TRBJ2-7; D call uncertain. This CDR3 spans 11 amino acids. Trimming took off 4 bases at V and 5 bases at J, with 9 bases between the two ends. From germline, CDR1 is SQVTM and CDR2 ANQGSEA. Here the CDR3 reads CSVVDLDEQYF. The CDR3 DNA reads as TGCAGCGTTGTAGACCTCGACGAGCAGTACTTC.

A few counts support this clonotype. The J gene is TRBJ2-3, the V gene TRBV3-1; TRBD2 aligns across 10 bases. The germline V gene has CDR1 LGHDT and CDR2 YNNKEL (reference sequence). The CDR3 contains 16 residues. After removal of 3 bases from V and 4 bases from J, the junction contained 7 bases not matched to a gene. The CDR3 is CASSQLKRGGADTQYF. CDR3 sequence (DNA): TGTGCCAGCAGCCAGCTAAAGCGGGGGGGCGCAGATACGCAGTATTTT.

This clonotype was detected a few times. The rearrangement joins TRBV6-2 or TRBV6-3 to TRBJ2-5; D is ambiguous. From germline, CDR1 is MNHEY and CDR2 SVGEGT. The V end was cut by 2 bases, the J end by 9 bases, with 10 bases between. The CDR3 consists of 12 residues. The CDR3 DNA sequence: TGTGCCAGCAGTTACCCGGCGACACCCCAGTACTTC. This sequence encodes CASSYPATPQYF.

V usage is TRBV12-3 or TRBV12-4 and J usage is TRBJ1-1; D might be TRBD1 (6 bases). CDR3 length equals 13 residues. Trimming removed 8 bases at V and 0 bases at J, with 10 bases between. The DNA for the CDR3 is TGTGCCAGCGCAGGGGCCTTGAACACTGAAGCTTTCTTT. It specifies CASAGALNTEAFF.

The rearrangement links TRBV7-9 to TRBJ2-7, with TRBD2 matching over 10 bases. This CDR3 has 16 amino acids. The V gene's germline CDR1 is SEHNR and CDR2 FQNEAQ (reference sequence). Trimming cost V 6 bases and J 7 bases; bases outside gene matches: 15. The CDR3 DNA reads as TGTGCCAGCAGTAGCGGAGCGGCTAGCGGGAGCCGGGAGCAGTACTTC. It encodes CASSSGAASGSREQYF.

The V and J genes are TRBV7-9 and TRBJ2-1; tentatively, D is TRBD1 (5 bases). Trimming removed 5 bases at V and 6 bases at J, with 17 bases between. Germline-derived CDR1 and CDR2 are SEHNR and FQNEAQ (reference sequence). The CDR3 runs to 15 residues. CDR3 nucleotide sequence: TGTGCCAGCAGCCCGCACGTCCAGGGTCTCAATGAGCAGTTCTTC. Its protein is CASSPHVQGLNEQFF. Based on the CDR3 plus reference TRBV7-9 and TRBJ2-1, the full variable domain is DTGVSQNPRHKITKRGQNVTFRCDPISEHNRLYWYRQTLGQGPEFLTYFQNEAQLEKSRLLSDRFSAERPKGSFSTLEIQRTEQGDSAMYLCASSPHVQGLNEQFFGPGTRLTVL.

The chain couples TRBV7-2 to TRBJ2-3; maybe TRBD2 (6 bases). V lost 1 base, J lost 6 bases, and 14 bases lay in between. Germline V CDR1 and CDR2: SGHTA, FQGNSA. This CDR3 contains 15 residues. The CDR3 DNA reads TGTGCCAGCAGCTTAGGTGCCCGGGGGTGGGATACGCAGTATTTT. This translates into CASSLGARGWDTQYF.

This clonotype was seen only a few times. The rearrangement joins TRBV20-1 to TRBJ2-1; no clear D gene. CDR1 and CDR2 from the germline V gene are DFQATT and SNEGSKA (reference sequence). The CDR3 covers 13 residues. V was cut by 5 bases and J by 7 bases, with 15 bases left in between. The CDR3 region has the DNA TGCAGTGCTCCGGCCTCTTCCCGTAATGAGCAGTTCTTC. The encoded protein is CSAPASSRNEQFF.

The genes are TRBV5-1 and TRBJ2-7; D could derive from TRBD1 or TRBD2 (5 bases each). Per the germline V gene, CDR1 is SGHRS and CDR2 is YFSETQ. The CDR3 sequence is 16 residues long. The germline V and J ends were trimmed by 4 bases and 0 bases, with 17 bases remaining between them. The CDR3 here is CASSPYLGTSSYEQYF. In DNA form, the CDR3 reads TGCGCCAGCAGCCCTTATCTTGGGACGAGCTCCTACGAGCAGTACTTC.

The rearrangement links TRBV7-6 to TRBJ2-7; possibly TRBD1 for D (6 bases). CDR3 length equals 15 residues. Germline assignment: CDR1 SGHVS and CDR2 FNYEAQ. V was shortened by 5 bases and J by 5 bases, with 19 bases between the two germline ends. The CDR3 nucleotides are TGTGCCAGCAGCCCTAGGGACACGAGCGGCCACGAGCAGTACTTC. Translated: CASSPRDTSGHEQYF.

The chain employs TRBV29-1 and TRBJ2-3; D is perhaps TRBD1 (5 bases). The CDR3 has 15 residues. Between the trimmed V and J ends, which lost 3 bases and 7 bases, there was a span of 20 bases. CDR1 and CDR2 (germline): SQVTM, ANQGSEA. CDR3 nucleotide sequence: TGCAGCGTTGAGTTTGGGCAGGGTGGTGGTAATACGCAGTATTTT. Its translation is CSVEFGQGGGNTQYF.

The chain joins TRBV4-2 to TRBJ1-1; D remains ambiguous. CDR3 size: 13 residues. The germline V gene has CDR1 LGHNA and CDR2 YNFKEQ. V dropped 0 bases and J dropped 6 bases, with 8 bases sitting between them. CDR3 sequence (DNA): TGTGCCAGCAGCCAAGACCGGTCAGCTGAAGCTTTCTTT. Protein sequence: CASSQDRSAEAFF.

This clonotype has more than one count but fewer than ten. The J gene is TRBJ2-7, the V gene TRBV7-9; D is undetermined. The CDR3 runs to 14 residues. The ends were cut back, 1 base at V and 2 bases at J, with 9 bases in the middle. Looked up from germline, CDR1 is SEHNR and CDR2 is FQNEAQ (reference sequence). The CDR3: CASSLGRAPYEQYF. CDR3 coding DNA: TGTGCCAGCAGCTTAGGTCGGGCCCCCTACGAGCAGTACTTC.

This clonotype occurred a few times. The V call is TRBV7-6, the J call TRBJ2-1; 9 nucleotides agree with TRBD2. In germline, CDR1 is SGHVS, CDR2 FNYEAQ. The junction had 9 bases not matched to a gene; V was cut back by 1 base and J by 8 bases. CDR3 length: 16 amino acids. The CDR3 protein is CASSLGGGLAVYEQFF. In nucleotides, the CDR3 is TGTGCCAGCAGCTTAGGGGGGGGACTAGCTGTGTATGAGCAGTTCTTC.

This chain's CDR3 is CASSLFARGGTDTQYF. Written as DNA, the CDR3 is TGTGCCAGCAGTTTGTTTGCCAGAGGGGGCACAGATACGCAGTATTTT. This chain links TRBV12-3 or TRBV12-4 with TRBJ2-3; the D call may be TRBD1 or TRBD2 (5 bases each). CDR3 length equals 16 residues. V lost 3 bases to trimming and J lost 1 base, with 14 bases between them.